This T cell receptor (beta chain) was documented in a study of blood T cell repertoires in COVID-19. Generated by immunoSEQ multiplex PCR, the TCRdb table keeps only in-frame clones and is missing some. The sample consists of 250,000 to 350,000 clones, around 90% of them appearing once. Enrollees, about 18 to 100 years old, lived in approximately 25 US areas. Cohort allocation depended upon clinical history that participants reported. Two consecutive negative NP/OP PCR tests, clearance, or resolved symptoms defined Cohort 3 recovery. The sequencing input was PBMCs or T cells enriched from blood (not recorded which). The sequence came from a young woman who had recovered from COVID-19.

The DNA of the CDR3 is TGCGCCAGCAGCCAAGATCCGGGAGCCAAAAACATTCAGTACTTC. Translating it yields CASSQDPGAKNIQYF. This chain uses TRBV4-3 with TRBJ2-4; D ambiguous. V lost 0 bases to trimming and J lost 0 bases, with 6 bases between them. CDR1 is LGHNA and CDR2 is YSLEER in the germline V gene. The CDR3 sequence is 15 residues long.